What follows are 25 T cell receptor beta chains derived from one specimen sequenced in a study of T cell changes during pregnancy in multiple sclerosis. Produced via immunoSEQ multiplex PCR; TCRdb's table is partial and in-frame only. The table lists tens of thousands of clones, just over 90% of them singletons. Specimen: CD4+ T cells from peripheral blood mononuclear cells, collected in the third trimester of pregnancy. The receptors derive from a female donor with multiple sclerosis, enrolled in a pregnancy study.

This sequence joins TRBV9 and TRBJ2-1; D perhaps matches TRBD2 (6 bases). CDR3 length equals 15 residues. Per the germline V gene, CDR1 is SGDLS and CDR2 is YYNGEE. V was shortened by 5 bases and J by 2 bases, with 14 bases between the two germline ends. The CDR3 nucleotides are TGTGCCAGCAGTCCTCGGAGGGCCGCCTACAATGAGCAGTTCTTC. The encoded protein is CASSPRRAAYNEQFF.

This chain uses TRBV10-3 with TRBJ2-1; TRBD1 is a possible D gene (6 bases). V lost 2 bases and J lost 0, with 14 bases in between. CDR1 ENHRY and CDR2 SYGVKD come from the germline V gene. The CDR3 extends over 17 amino acids. The CDR3 region is CAISELFDRPSYNEQFF. As DNA, the CDR3 is TGTGCCATCAGTGAGCTCTTTGACAGGCCCTCCTACAATGAGCAGTTCTTC.

This rearrangement joins TRBV15 to TRBJ1-5; no reliable D call. The CDR3 length is 13 residues. Germline V gene sequence: CDR1 LNHNV, CDR2 YYDKDF (reference sequence). V shed 1 base and J shed 4 bases, with 5 bases lying between them. The CDR3 region is CATSRGINQPQHF. Here the CDR3 DNA reads TGTGCCACCAGCAGAGGTATAAATCAGCCCCAGCATTTT.

The V gene is TRBV4-1, the J gene TRBJ2-3, with 7 bases aligning to TRBD2. The CDR3 is made up of 17 amino acids. The V segment lost 4 bases and the J segment 1 base; nucleotides outside the gene matches: 11. Per the germline V gene, CDR1 is MGHRA and CDR2 is YSYEKL. The CDR3 protein is CASSLTRERGGTDTQYF. DNA for the CDR3: TGCGCCAGCAGCCTTACGAGGGAGCGGGGAGGCACAGATACGCAGTATTTT.

This rearrangement joins TRBV5-1 to TRBJ2-5, with 9 positions matching TRBD1. V lost 0 bases and J lost 5; bases outside the gene matches: 11. The V gene's germline CDR1 is SGHRS and CDR2 YFSETQ. CDR3 size: 17 residues. CDR3 in DNA: TGCGCCAGCAGCTTGGCGCTTATAACAGGGGGCTGGGAGACCCAGTACTTC. It translates to CASSLALITGGWETQYF.

The genes are TRBV27 and TRBJ1-1; 7 bases align to TRBD1. The CDR3 extends over 13 amino acids. Looked up from germline, CDR1 is MNHEY and CDR2 is SMNVEV (reference sequence). Trimming took 5 bases from V and 4 from J; bases not matched to a gene: 4. In nucleotides, the CDR3 is TGTGCCAGCAGTCCGAGGGGGCTCACTGAAGCTTTCTTT. Its protein is CASSPRGLTEAFF.

The V and J genes are TRBV5-1 and TRBJ2-3, with D unresolved. CDR3 size: 14 residues. Germline-derived CDR1 and CDR2 are SGHRS and YFSETQ. Trimming took off 2 bases at V and 1 base at J, with 8 bases between the two ends. CDR3 amino acids: CASSLKIGTDTQYF. In DNA, the CDR3 is TGCGCCAGCAGCTTAAAAATAGGCACAGATACGCAGTATTTT.

The chain recombines TRBV19 with TRBJ1-5; TRBD1 aligns across 9 bases. The J segment lost 6 bases and the V segment lost 4 bases, leaving 7 bases of the junction unmatched. The CDR3 has 15 amino acids. Germline V CDR1 and CDR2: LNHDA, SQIVND (reference sequence). As DNA, the CDR3 is TGTGCCAGTAGTACCGTGACAGGGGGAGGTCAGCCCCAGCATTTT. Its protein product is CASSTVTGGGQPQHF.

CDR3 in amino acids: CASSYFRDRNSPLHF. CDR3 DNA: TGTGCCAGCAGTTACTTTCGGGACAGAAATTCACCCCTCCACTTT. This chain connects TRBV6-5 to TRBJ1-6, with 7 bases matching TRBD1. J gave up 7 bases and V 1 base, and 4 bases lay outside the gene matches. Germline V gene sequence: CDR1 MNHEY, CDR2 SVGAGI. The CDR3 has 15 amino acids.

The rearrangement uses TRBV10-3 and TRBJ1-2; 8 positions agree with TRBD1. CDR1 is ENHRY, CDR2 SYGVKD, per germline. This CDR3 has 14 amino acids. V shed 4 bases, J shed 5 bases, and the junction held 6 bases outside the gene matches. CDR3: CAISVGQGEYGYTF. DNA of the CDR3: TGTGCCATCAGTGTAGGACAGGGAGAATATGGCTACACCTTC.

This chain joins TRBV12-5 and TRBJ2-3; 7 bases match TRBD1. The CDR3 is 12 amino acids. Germline trimming cut 5 bases from V and 4 bases from J; bases unmatched to any gene: 0. CDR1 and CDR2 from the germline V gene are LGHNT and FRNRAP. This CDR3 reads CASGGTADTQYF. The CDR3 region has the DNA TGTGCTAGTGGTGGGACAGCAGATACGCAGTATTTT.

This clone was observed a few times. The DNA for the CDR3 is TGTGCCAGCAGCTTCAGTAGAACAGGCCCTACCTATGGCTACACCTTC. It specifies CASSFSRTGPTYGYTF. The chain links TRBV7-9 to TRBJ1-2, with a weak D call TRBD1 (5 bases). Trimming cost V 3 bases and J 4 bases, with 18 bases left between them. Germline lookup yields CDR1 SEHNR and CDR2 FQNEAQ (reference sequence). CDR3 size: 16 residues.

J is TRBJ2-1 and V is TRBV29-1; D is perhaps TRBD1 (7 bases). The CDR3 extends over 14 amino acids. Germline CDR1 reads SQVTM; CDR2 reads ANQGSEA. V dropped 6 bases and J dropped 0 bases, with 12 bases sitting between them. The CDR3 protein is CSVDREASYNEQFF. The CDR3 DNA is TGCAGCGTAGACAGGGAGGCCTCCTACAATGAGCAGTTCTTC.

This sequence joins TRBV18 and TRBJ1-2; D is unresolved. CDR3 length equals 15 residues. V lost 3 bases to trimming and J lost 3 bases, with 14 bases between them. Germline CDR1 KGHSH, CDR2 LQKENI. CDR3 in amino acids: CASSPSSGSYYGYTF. In nucleotides, the CDR3 is TGTGCCAGCTCACCGTCATCTGGGAGTTACTATGGCTACACCTTC.

The chain joins TRBV4-3 to TRBJ1-5; 7 nucleotides match TRBD1. The germline V gene has CDR1 LGHNA and CDR2 YSLEER. Trimming cost V 0 bases and J 4 bases; bases outside gene matches: 3. The CDR3 has 15 residues. CDR3 DNA sequence: TGCGCCAGCAGCCAAGAGGAGGGGGCGAATCAGCCCCAGCATTTT. Protein sequence: CASSQEEGANQPQHF.

The chain has TRBV28 and TRBJ1-2; 10 bases are a match to TRBD1. V dropped 3 bases and J dropped 8; count of bases not matched to a gene: 15. Germline V gives CDR1 MDHEN, CDR2 SYDVKM. This CDR3 contains 17 residues. CDR3 amino acids: CASSLILSGQGSQGYTF. The CDR3 nucleotides read TGTGCCAGCAGTTTGATTTTGTCGGGACAGGGGAGTCAAGGCTACACCTTC.

The genes are TRBV6-1 and TRBJ2-7, with unresolved D. Trimming left V 5 bases short and J 3 bases short, with 8 bases between. The germline CDR1 and CDR2 sequences are MNHNS and SASEGT. The CDR3 sequence is 12 residues long. In DNA, the CDR3 is TGTGCCAGCAGTTTAGTTAGCTACGAGCAGTACTTC. Translating it yields CASSLVSYEQYF.

The genes are TRBV19 and TRBJ2-1, with TRBD1 as a possible D gene (6 bases). V shed 2 bases and J shed 7 bases, with 9 bases lying between them. This CDR3 contains 13 residues. Germline CDR1 reads LNHDA; CDR2 reads SQIVND (reference sequence). CDR3 residues: CASSILQGNEQFF. The CDR3 DNA is TGTGCCAGTAGTATACTTCAGGGGAATGAGCAGTTCTTC.

This sequence joins TRBV28 and TRBJ2-3; D not resolved. V shed 9 bases and J shed 3 bases, with 10 bases lying between them. Looked up from germline, CDR1 is MDHEN and CDR2 is SYDVKM. There are 12 residues in the CDR3. The DNA of the CDR3 is TGTGCCAGTTCACCGGGTACAGATACGCAGTATTTT. Translating gives CASSPGTDTQYF.

For the CDR3, the DNA is TGTGCCAGCAGCCCGCAGGGTCAGGCCTACGAGCAGTACTTC. Protein: CASSPQGQAYEQYF. This chain joins TRBV4-2 and TRBJ2-7, with a possible D match to TRBD1 (5 bases). With 4 bases removed from V and 2 bases from J, the gap between germline ends came to 12 bases. CDR1 LGHNA and CDR2 YNFKEQ come from the germline V gene. The CDR3 has 14 amino acids.

This chain joins TRBV7-6 and TRBJ2-7; 11 positions agree with TRBD1. J lost 0 bases, V lost 6 bases, and 4 bases had no gene match. Germline CDR1 SGHVS, CDR2 FNYEAQ. CDR3 length: 15 amino acids. CDR3 residues: CASRPGTGGSYEQYF. CDR3 coding DNA: TGTGCCAGCAGACCCGGGACAGGGGGCTCCTACGAGCAGTACTTC. Drawing the rest from reference TRBV7-6 and TRBJ2-7, the complete variable domain is GAGVSQSPRYKVTKRGQDVALRCDPISGHVSLYWYRQALGQGPEFLTYFNYEAQQDKSGLPNDRFSAERPEGSISTLTIQRTEQRDSAMYRCASRPGTGGSYEQYFGPGTRLTVT.

In this sample, this clone turned up once. The chain combines TRBV28 with TRBJ2-7, with 8 positions matching TRBD2. This CDR3 comprises 16 residues. The trim removed 6 bases at V and 0 bases at J, leaving 10 bases unmatched. Germline values: CDR1 MDHEN, CDR2 SYDVKM. The CDR3 coding sequence is TGTGCCAGCAGCGCCCCCCTCGGACTAGCCTCCTACGAGCAGTACTTC. Protein product: CASSAPLGLASYEQYF.

The CDR3 here is CASSETDMNTEAFF. DNA for the CDR3: TGTGCCAGCAGTGAGACAGACATGAACACTGAAGCTTTCTTT. The V and J genes are TRBV6-1 and TRBJ1-1; TRBD1 is a possible D gene (5 bases). Germline CDR1 MNHNS, CDR2 SASEGT. The V end was cut by 3 bases, the J end by 0 bases, with 8 bases between. The CDR3 covers 14 residues.

V is TRBV5-1 and J is TRBJ1-3; D remains unclear. The germline V and J ends were trimmed by 7 bases and 3 bases, with 11 bases remaining between them. Looked up from germline, CDR1 is SGHRS and CDR2 is YFSETQ. The CDR3 totals 13 residues. The CDR3 DNA reads TGCGCCAGCGGGCCCGACCATGGAAACACCATATATTTT. Translating gives CASGPDHGNTIYF.

This chain uses TRBV25-1 with TRBJ2-3; D is perhaps TRBD2 (5 bases). The CDR3 sequence is 13 residues long. Trimming cost V 6 bases and J 6 bases, with 13 bases left between them. Germline values: CDR1 MGHDK, CDR2 SYGVNS. The CDR3, as DNA: TGTGCCAGCAGCTCAGGCACGGGGGATACGCAGTATTTT. Its translation is CASSSGTGDTQYF. The entire variable domain, with the rest obtained from reference TRBV25-1 and TRBJ2-3, is as follows: EADIYQTPRYLVIGTGKKITLECSQTMGHDKMYWYQQDPGMELHLIHYSYGVNSTEKGDLSSESTVSRIRTEHFPLTLESARPSHTSQYLCASSSGTGDTQYFGPGTRLTVL.